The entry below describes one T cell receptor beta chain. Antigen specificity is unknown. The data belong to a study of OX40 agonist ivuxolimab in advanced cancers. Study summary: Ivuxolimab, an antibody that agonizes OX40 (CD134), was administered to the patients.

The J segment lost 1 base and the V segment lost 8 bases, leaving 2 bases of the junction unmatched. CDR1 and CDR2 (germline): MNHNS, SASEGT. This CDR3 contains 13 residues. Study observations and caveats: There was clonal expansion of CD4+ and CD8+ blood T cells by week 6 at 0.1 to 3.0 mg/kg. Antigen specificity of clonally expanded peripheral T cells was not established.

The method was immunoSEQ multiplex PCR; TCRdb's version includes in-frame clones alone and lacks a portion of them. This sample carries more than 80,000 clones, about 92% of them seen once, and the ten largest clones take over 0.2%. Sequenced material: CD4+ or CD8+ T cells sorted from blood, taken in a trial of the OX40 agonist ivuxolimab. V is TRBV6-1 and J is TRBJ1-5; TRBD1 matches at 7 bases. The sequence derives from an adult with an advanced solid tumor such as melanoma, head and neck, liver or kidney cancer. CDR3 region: CASEGQSNQPQHF. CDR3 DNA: TGTGCCAGCGAGGGACAGAGCAATCAGCCCCAGCATTTT.